The 24 T cell receptor beta chains in this list originate from one sample, sequenced in a study of blood T cell repertoires in COVID-19. The data were produced by immunoSEQ multiplex PCR, yet TCRdb's version contains in-frame clones alone and is incomplete. This table holds about 180,000 clones, roughly nine tenths found once. The material sequenced was peripheral blood. These TCRs come from a man aged 18-30 years who had recovered from COVID-19.

This chain connects TRBV6-5 to TRBJ2-7, with 12 bases aligning to TRBD1. This CDR3 contains 14 residues. V shed 6 bases and J 4 bases; nucleotides not matched to a gene: 4. Germline V gene lookup returns CDR1 MNHEY and CDR2 SVGAGI. DNA for the CDR3: TGTGCCAGCAGCGCGGGACAGGGGGCGTACGAGCAGTACTTC. Translation gives CASSAGQGAYEQYF.

The chain is built from TRBV19 and TRBJ2-7; 9 nucleotides agree with TRBD1. Germline V gene sequence: CDR1 LNHDA, CDR2 SQIVND (reference sequence). CDR3 length equals 15 residues. With V trimmed by 5 bases and J by 0 bases, 5 bases remained unmatched. CDR3 sequence (DNA): TGTGCCAGTAGTGCGGACAGGGGCAGCTCCTACGAGCAGTACTTC. It is translated as CASSADRGSSYEQYF.

The chain links TRBV6-5 to TRBJ1-3; D might be TRBD1 (6 bases). This CDR3 contains 14 residues. V was shortened by 2 bases and J by 3 bases, with 8 bases between the two germline ends. Germline lookup yields CDR1 MNHEY and CDR2 SVGAGI. CDR3 DNA sequence: TGTGCCAGCAGTTACACAGGGAATGGAAACACCATATATTTT. Translation: CASSYTGNGNTIYF.

The chain links TRBV27 to TRBJ1-2, with 9 nucleotides matching TRBD1. The ends lost 2 bases at V and 4 bases at J; junction bases unmatched: 11. Germline CDR1 and CDR2: MNHEY and SMNVEV (reference sequence). CDR3 length equals 17 residues. The CDR3 is CASSLGPPGQGGYGYTF. The CDR3 nucleotides are TGTGCCAGCAGTTTAGGGCCCCCGGGACAGGGTGGCTATGGCTACACCTTC.

The CDR3 region is CASRNRDRGFWGMGNEQFF. CDR3 in DNA: TGTGCCAGCAGAAACCGGGACAGGGGATTCTGGGGGATGGGGAATGAGCAGTTCTTC. The chain is built from TRBV27 and TRBJ2-1; 10 positions match TRBD1. Germline trimming cut 6 bases from V and 7 bases from J; bases unmatched to any gene: 21. The CDR3 totals 19 residues. In germline, CDR1 is MNHEY, CDR2 SMNVEV (reference sequence).

The V gene is TRBV14, the J gene TRBJ2-1, with D maybe TRBD2 (6 bases). Germline CDR1 and CDR2: SGHDN and FVKESK. V lost 4 bases, J lost 2 bases, and 6 bases lay in between. This CDR3 is 13 amino acids long. The CDR3 reads CASSRRAYNEQFF. As DNA, the CDR3 is TGTGCCAGCAGCCGGAGGGCCTACAATGAGCAGTTCTTC.

This clone was counted once. In nucleotides, the CDR3 is TGTGCCAGCAGCTTAACTGCGGGGAACACCGGGGAGCTGTTTTTT. This translates into CASSLTAGNTGELFF. The chain links TRBV7-3 to TRBJ2-2, with D perhaps matching TRBD2 (5 bases). Germline CDR1 and CDR2: SGHTA and FQGTGA. V lost 0 bases, J lost 1 base, and 6 bases lay in between. This CDR3 has 15 amino acids.

V gene TRBV5-1 combines with J gene TRBJ1-5; D may be TRBD1 (5 bases). This CDR3 contains 14 residues. Germline CDR1 and CDR2: SGHRS and YFSETQ. V shed 2 bases and J shed 5 bases, with 11 bases lying between them. Here the CDR3 DNA reads TGCGCCAGCAGCTTATCGGGAGGGGATCAGCCCCAGCATTTT. Its translation is CASSLSGGDQPQHF.

The chain combines TRBV19 with TRBJ2-5, with 7 bases lining up with TRBD1. V gave up 7 bases and J gave up 5 bases; unmatched junction bases: 13. Germline-derived CDR1 and CDR2 are LNHDA and SQIVND (reference sequence). This CDR3 contains 15 residues. In nucleotides, the CDR3 is TGTGCCAGTAAGGACCCCGGGACAGCCGAGGAGACCCAGTACTTC. Its translation is CASKDPGTAEETQYF.

V gene TRBV5-1 combines with J gene TRBJ2-5; the match to TRBD1 covers 7 bases. The CDR3 is 14 residues long. V was clipped by 4 bases and J by 1 base; unmatched bases: 4. Germline CDR1 SGHRS, CDR2 YFSETQ. CDR3 DNA: TGCGCCAGCAGCCTGGGACAGCCCCAAGAGACCCAGTACTTC. Encoded protein: CASSLGQPQETQYF.

The genes are TRBV7-9 and TRBJ2-7; 11 bases are a match to TRBD2. CDR3 size: 15 residues. After removal of 6 bases from V and 4 bases from J, the junction contained 8 bases not matched to a gene. Germline loops: CDR1 SEHNR, CDR2 FQNEAQ (reference sequence). This CDR3 is CASRSTSGSPYEQYF. The CDR3 region has the DNA TGTGCCAGCAGATCTACTAGCGGGAGTCCTTACGAGCAGTACTTC.

The V call is TRBV7-9, the J call TRBJ2-7; D might be TRBD2 (6 bases). There are 14 residues in the CDR3. Germline V CDR1 and CDR2: SEHNR, FQNEAQ (reference sequence). Trimming took off 5 bases at V and 1 base at J, with 12 bases between the two ends. This CDR3 is CASSQREASYEQYF. The CDR3 nucleotides read TGTGCCAGCAGCCAAAGGGAGGCGTCCTACGAGCAGTACTTC.

The rearrangement uses TRBV6-5 and TRBJ1-2, with 10 bases fitting TRBD1. Germline trimming cut 7 bases from V and 6 bases from J; bases unmatched to any gene: 11. This CDR3 has 15 residues. Germline V lookup: CDR1 MNHEY, CDR2 SVGAGI. CDR3 residues: CASTAFGGTGDGYTF. In DNA form, the CDR3 reads TGTGCCAGCACCGCATTTGGGGGGACAGGGGATGGCTACACCTTC.

V gene TRBV5-4 combines with J gene TRBJ2-3, with 9 bases that match TRBD2. This CDR3 has 18 amino acids. The germline gives CDR1 SGHNT, CDR2 YYREEE (reference sequence). V shed 4 bases, J shed 0 bases, and the junction held 12 bases outside the gene matches. The CDR3, as DNA: TGTGCCAGCAGCCCCGGACTAGCGAAAAGCCCTAGCACAGATACGCAGTATTTT. As protein: CASSPGLAKSPSTDTQYF.

The chain employs TRBV5-1 and TRBJ2-1; 8 positions match TRBD2. Germline CDR1 reads SGHRS; CDR2 reads YFSETQ. The CDR3 consists of 15 residues. With V trimmed by 5 bases and J by 4 bases, 8 bases remained unmatched. CDR3: CASSWTSSPYNEQFF. The CDR3, as DNA: TGCGCCAGCAGTTGGACTAGCTCGCCTTACAATGAGCAGTTCTTC. Full variable domain (rest looked up from reference TRBV5-1 and TRBJ2-1): KAGVTQTPRYLIKTRGQQVTLSCSPISGHRSVSWYQQTPGQGLQFLFEYFSETQRNKGNFPGRFSGRQFSNSRSEMNVSTLELGDSALYLCASSWTSSPYNEQFFGPGTRLTVL.

This clone was counted once. The gene calls are TRBV2 and TRBJ2-7; 8 nucleotides align to TRBD1. Unmatched junction bases numbered 10, after V lost 7 bases and J lost 8 bases. CDR1 and CDR2 from the germline V gene are SNHLY and FYNNEI. The length of the CDR3 is 13 residues. The CDR3 nucleotides are TGTGCCAGCATGGTGGGAAGACAGGGGAAGCAGTACTTC. It specifies CASMVGRQGKQYF.

In regard to this clone: Germline and junction disagree at one end, which may indicate a read error. This chain uses TRBV6-1 with TRBJ2-1; 7 bases align to TRBD2. From germline, CDR1 is MNHNS and CDR2 SASEGT. This CDR3 has 15 amino acids. In DNA form, the CDR3 reads TGTGCCAGCAGGGAAGGACTAGAGTCCTACAATGAGCAGTTCTTC. Translating it yields CASREGLESYNEQFF.

The V call is TRBV4-1, the J call TRBJ2-7; D is uncertain. Deletions cut 0 bases from V and 3 bases from J, with 12 bases between. The CDR3 sequence is 15 residues long. Per the germline V gene, CDR1 is MGHRA and CDR2 is YSYEKL. As DNA, the CDR3 is TGCGCCAGCAGCCAAGATCGATACAGTTTCTACGAGCAGTACTTC. Encoded protein: CASSQDRYSFYEQYF.

The V gene is TRBV7-2, the J gene TRBJ1-2; no definite D call. Trimming stripped 1 base from V and 8 bases from J, with 11 bases between. This CDR3 has 13 residues. Germline-derived CDR1 and CDR2 are SGHTA and FQGNSA. CDR3 in amino acids: CASSLEEALGYTF. CDR3 DNA: TGTGCCAGCAGCTTAGAGGAGGCTCTAGGCTACACCTTC.

This clone was recorded only once. The chain is built from TRBV28 and TRBJ1-1; possibly TRBD1 for D (6 bases). Germline loops: CDR1 MDHEN, CDR2 SYDVKM. The CDR3 covers 14 residues. The V and J ends lost 5 bases and 4 bases respectively, with 14 bases between them. This CDR3 is CASSRLAGATEAFF. CDR3 nucleotides: TGTGCCAGCAGTCGACTCGCAGGGGCCACTGAAGCTTTCTTT.

The chain employs TRBV9 and TRBJ2-5; possible D gene TRBD2, 8 bases. V lost 4 bases, J lost 4 bases, and 20 bases lay in between. The CDR3 consists of 16 residues. The germline V gene encodes CDR1 SGDLS and CDR2 YYNGEE. The CDR3 coding sequence is TGTGCCAGCAGCCCCCGGGAGGGGGCTTTGGGAGAGACCCAGTACTTC. Translated: CASSPREGALGETQYF.

Only one count was recorded for this clone. This chain links TRBV7-2 with TRBJ2-7, with a tentative D call TRBD2 (6 bases). This CDR3 is built from 15 residues. Trimming took 5 bases from V and 1 from J, leaving 15 bases between them. From germline, CDR1 is SGHTA and CDR2 FQGNSA. The CDR3 reads CASSPLPGSSYEQYF. The CDR3 DNA sequence: TGTGCCAGCAGCCCTCTTCCCGGGAGTTCCTACGAGCAGTACTTC.

This chain links TRBV28 with TRBJ2-3; no clear D gene. Germline CDR1 and CDR2: MDHEN and SYDVKM. The V gene lost 4 bases and the J gene lost 3 bases, with 5 bases spanning the gap. CDR3 size: 12 residues. The CDR3 coding sequence is TGTGCCAGCAGTTCCCCGACAGATACGCAGTATTTT. Its translation is CASSSPTDTQYF.

The rearrangement links TRBV5-5 to TRBJ2-3, with 12 positions matching TRBD1. CDR3 length equals 16 residues. V shed 0 bases, J shed 6 bases, and the junction held 5 bases outside the gene matches. CDR1 SGHKS and CDR2 YYEKEE come from the germline V gene (reference sequence). CDR3 region: CASSLDGGQGADTQYF. The CDR3 DNA follows: TGTGCCAGCAGCTTGGATGGGGGACAGGGGGCGGATACGCAGTATTTT.